The 20 T cell receptor beta chains below come from one sample, sequenced in a study of blood T cell repertoires in COVID-19 (dated by TCRdb to the early 2020s). The library came from the immunoSEQ multiplex PCR assay. The source is immuneACCESS, and TCRdb retained only in-frame sequences with V and J called. Part of the clones is not carried over; for the studies checked, unresolved V genes explain less than half of this, and the remainder is unexplained. The sample has about 150,000 clones on record, 85% to 90% of them singletons. Together, the top ten hold 15% of the sample. The specimen was peripheral blood. The receptors derive from a woman aged 40 to 49 with acute or convalescent COVID-19.

V and J are TRBV27 and TRBJ2-3; 14 bases map to TRBD2. This CDR3 comprises 15 residues. The junction had 4 bases not matched to a gene; V was cut back by 6 bases and J by 5 bases. Per germline, CDR1 MNHEY and CDR2 SMNVEV (reference sequence). Here the CDR3 reads CASRGLAGEGDTQYF. CDR3 in DNA: TGTGCCAGCAGGGGACTAGCGGGGGAGGGAGATACGCAGTATTTT.

The chain has TRBV25-1 and TRBJ2-5, with a tentative D call TRBD1 (7 bases). This CDR3 comprises 15 residues. The V end lost 3 bases, the J end lost 3 bases, and 14 bases lay between the germline ends. Germline V gene sequence: CDR1 MGHDK, CDR2 SYGVNS. CDR3: CASSDPAGQKETQYF. The CDR3 nucleotides are TGTGCCAGCAGTGATCCTGCGGGACAGAAAGAGACCCAGTACTTC. Supplemented by reference TRBV25-1 and TRBJ2-5, the full variable domain reads EADIYQTPRYLVIGTGKKITLECSQTMGHDKMYWYQQDPGMELHLIHYSYGVNSTEKGDLSSESTVSRIRTEHFPLTLESARPSHTSQYLCASSDPAGQKETQYFGPGTRLLVL.

CDR3 sequence reads: CASSPGATGRNEQFF. The DNA of the CDR3 is TGTGCCAGCAGCCCAGGGGCTACGGGTAGGAATGAGCAGTTCTTC. This chain uses TRBV5-8 with TRBJ2-1; perhaps TRBD1 as D (6 bases). Trimming stripped 4 bases from V and 7 bases from J, with 18 bases between. The germline V gene encodes CDR1 SGHTS and CDR2 YDEGEE. This CDR3 spans 15 amino acids. The full variable domain, its missing parts supplied by reference TRBV5-8 and TRBJ2-1, is EAGVTQSPTHLIKTRGQQATLRCSPISGHTSVYWYQQALGLGLQFLLWYDEGEERNRGNFPPRFSGRQFPNYSSELNVNALELEDSALYLCASSPGATGRNEQFFGPGTRLTVL.

The chain couples TRBV3-1 (or the pseudogene TRBV3-2) to TRBJ2-2; maybe TRBD1 (6 bases). Trimming shortened V by 1 base and J by 0 bases, and 21 bases separated the two germline ends. The CDR3 is 20 amino acids. CDR1 is LGHDT and CDR2 is YNNKEL in the germline V gene (reference sequence). The CDR3 spells CASSQGWGPGAASNTGELFF. The CDR3 nucleotides read TGTGCCAGCAGCCAAGGATGGGGCCCAGGGGCAGCCTCGAACACCGGGGAGCTGTTTTTT.

V is TRBV2 and J is TRBJ2-7; weak D call: TRBD1 (6 bases). This CDR3 spans 13 amino acids. CDR1 and CDR2 from the germline V gene are SNHLY and FYNNEI. V lost 8 bases and J lost 2, with 13 bases in between. DNA for the CDR3: TGTGCCAGCGCCTCAGGGGCCACCTACGAGCAGTACTTC. Translating it yields CASASGATYEQYF.

The chain employs TRBV18 and TRBJ2-3; D is uncertain. Germline V CDR1 and CDR2: KGHSH, LQKENI. The V gene lost 3 bases and the J gene lost 3 bases, with 4 bases spanning the gap. The CDR3 is made up of 12 amino acids. CDR3 DNA sequence: TGTGCCAGCTCACCCACTACAGATACGCAGTATTTT. Amino acids: CASSPTTDTQYF.

This chain links TRBV9 with TRBJ2-7; a weak D match, TRBD2 (6 bases). The CDR3 runs 15 residues. Trimming took 0 bases from V and 2 from J, leaving 12 bases between them. CDR1 is SGDLS, CDR2 YYNGEE, per germline. CDR3 amino acids: CASSVGGSGAYEQYF. CDR3 nucleotides: TGTGCCAGCAGCGTAGGAGGTAGCGGAGCCTACGAGCAGTACTTC. Drawing the rest from reference TRBV9 and TRBJ2-7, the complete variable domain is DSGVTQTPKHLITATGQRVTLRCSPRSGDLSVYWYQQSLDQGLQFLIQYYNGEERAKGNILERFSAQQFPDLHSELNLSSLELGDSALYFCASSVGGSGAYEQYFGPGTRLTVT.

The chain links TRBV6-5 to TRBJ1-1, with D hard to call. From germline, CDR1 is MNHEY and CDR2 SVGAGI. Trimming stripped 6 bases from V and 8 bases from J, with 16 bases between. The CDR3 contains 13 residues. The CDR3 coding sequence is TGTGCCAGCAGCCACAGATCCCAAACCGAAGCTTTCTTT. Protein product: CASSHRSQTEAFF.

The chain recombines TRBV6-5 with TRBJ2-1; weak D call: TRBD2 (7 bases). Per germline, CDR1 MNHEY and CDR2 SVGAGI. This CDR3 is 15 amino acids long. V lost 5 bases and J lost 1, with 12 bases in between. CDR3 nucleotide sequence: TGTGCCAGCAGTCTAAGGGGGGGGTCCTACAATGAGCAGTTCTTC. Its translation: CASSLRGGSYNEQFF.

The chain is built from TRBV18 and TRBJ2-3; 7 bases map to TRBD2. The CDR3 is 16 amino acids. Germline CDR1 reads KGHSH; CDR2 reads LQKENI. V lost 2 bases and J lost 8; bases outside the gene matches: 13. The chain's CDR3 is CASSPGTILLTSTQYF. Here the CDR3 DNA reads TGTGCCAGCTCACCAGGGACTATTCTACTGACAAGTACGCAGTATTTT.

In the case of this clone: One end of the junction varies from germline; a read error may be responsible. The rearrangement links TRBV5-6 to TRBJ2-7; possibly TRBD2 for D (6 bases). Germline lookup yields CDR1 SGHDT and CDR2 YYEEEE. The CDR3 covers 15 residues. CDR3 nucleotide sequence: TGTGCCAGCAGCTCTGCGGGAACCCTTTCCTTCGAGCAGTACTTC. Translated: CASSSAGTLSFEQYF. The full variable domain, its missing parts supplied by reference TRBV5-6 and TRBJ2-7, is DAGVTQSPTHLIKTRGQQVTLRCSPKSGHDTVSWYQQALGQGPQFIFQYYEEEERQRGNFPDRFSGHQFPNYSSELNVNALLLGDSALYLCASSSAGTLSFEQYFGPGTRLTVT.

The gene calls are TRBV6-1 and TRBJ2-7, with 8 nucleotides matching TRBD1. The CDR3 loop spans 15 amino acids. In germline, CDR1 is MNHNS, CDR2 SASEGT. V lost 1 base and J lost 3; bases outside the gene matches: 5. In nucleotides, the CDR3 is TGTGCCAGCAGTGAAGGGGACAGGATCGACTACGAGCAGTACTTC. It encodes CASSEGDRIDYEQYF.

This rearrangement joins TRBV28 to TRBJ1-2; a possible D gene is TRBD1 (6 bases). This CDR3 has 15 amino acids. Germline V lookup: CDR1 MDHEN, CDR2 SYDVKM. Trimming took 3 bases from V and 6 from J, leaving 17 bases between them. The CDR3: CASSFGYRVGDGYTF. The CDR3 DNA follows: TGTGCCAGCAGTTTTGGTTACAGGGTCGGGGATGGCTACACCTTC.

The J gene is TRBJ2-3, the V gene TRBV28, with 11 bases that match TRBD2. CDR1 MDHEN and CDR2 SYDVKM come from the germline V gene. The ends lost 2 bases at V and 5 bases at J; junction bases unmatched: 15. CDR3 length: 19 residues. The CDR3 is CASSLNLRSSGGQGDTQYF. The CDR3, as DNA: TGTGCCAGCAGTTTAAATCTTAGGTCTAGCGGGGGGCAGGGAGATACGCAGTATTTT.

The chain carries TRBV5-4 and TRBJ2-5; 8 bases match TRBD1. With V trimmed by 3 bases and J by 2 bases, 3 bases remained unmatched. From germline, CDR1 is SGHNT and CDR2 YYREEE (reference sequence). The CDR3 extends over 14 amino acids. The CDR3 DNA reads as TGTGCCAGCAGCTCGACAGGGGCACAAGAGACCCAGTACTTC. Encoded protein: CASSSTGAQETQYF.

V usage is TRBV29-1 and J usage is TRBJ2-1; no clear D. The germline CDR1 and CDR2 sequences are SQVTM and ANQGSEA. This CDR3 contains 11 residues. Deletions cut 4 bases from V and 7 bases from J, with 8 bases between. This chain's CDR3 is CSVVAKNEQFF. CDR3 in DNA: TGCAGCGTTGTTGCGAAAAATGAGCAGTTCTTC.

This clone has only one observation. This chain connects TRBV19 to TRBJ2-1; D ambiguous. Germline values: CDR1 LNHDA, CDR2 SQIVND (reference sequence). Deletions cut 5 bases from V and 7 bases from J, with 12 bases between. The CDR3 is 13 amino acids. CDR3 residues: CASSPLLFNEQFF. CDR3 in DNA: TGTGCCAGTAGTCCCCTGTTATTTAATGAGCAGTTCTTC.

The chain is built from TRBV30 and TRBJ2-7; possible D gene TRBD2, 6 bases. V shed 7 bases and J shed 1 base, with 11 bases lying between them. In germline, CDR1 is GTSNPN, CDR2 SVGIG (reference sequence). The CDR3 covers 12 residues. CDR3 in amino acids: CALTSASYEQYF. CDR3 coding DNA: TGTGCCTTGACTAGTGCGTCCTACGAGCAGTACTTC.

The chain has TRBV4-2 and TRBJ2-7, with TRBD2 as a possible D gene (6 bases). The germline gives CDR1 LGHNA, CDR2 YNFKEQ. Trimming removed 0 bases from V and 2 bases from J, with 14 bases in between. The CDR3 spans 16 residues. CDR3 protein: CASSQDGGGTPYEQYF. The CDR3 bases are TGTGCCAGCAGCCAAGATGGAGGCGGGACGCCCTACGAGCAGTACTTC.

V usage is TRBV5-4 and J usage is TRBJ1-6; D is unclear. Germline V lookup: CDR1 SGHNT, CDR2 YYREEE (reference sequence). The V and J ends lost 3 bases and 7 bases respectively, with 17 bases between them. The CDR3 runs 16 residues. CDR3 amino acids: CASSSDPGFSNSPLHF. In nucleotides, the CDR3 is TGTGCCAGCAGCTCGGACCCGGGGTTCTCGAATTCACCCCTCCACTTT.